The next 28 T cell receptor beta chains were all read from a single sample in a study of blood T cell repertoires in COVID-19. Clones were read by immunoSEQ multiplex PCR, and TCRdb kept only the in-frame ones, dropping some. The repertoire consists of around 190,000 clones, with roughly 83% occurring once and the leading ten covering 3.2%. The sample comprised PBMCs or T cells enriched from blood (not recorded which). The source of these receptors is a woman in her 30s who had recovered from COVID-19.

This clone occurred a few times. The V gene is TRBV10-3, the J gene TRBJ2-5; D remains unclear. V was pared by 3 bases and J by 0 bases, with 5 bases between. CDR1 is ENHRY, CDR2 SYGVKD, per germline. CDR3 size: 13 residues. CDR3 in amino acids: CAISDNNQETQYF. In DNA form, the CDR3 reads TGTGCCATCAGTGACAACAACCAAGAGACCCAGTACTTC.

The chain uses TRBV18 and TRBJ1-2; 8 bases agree with TRBD1. Germline assignment: CDR1 KGHSH and CDR2 LQKENI. Trimming cost V 3 bases and J 5 bases; bases outside gene matches: 2. The CDR3 length is 13 residues. The CDR3 spells CASSPGTGYGYTF. CDR3 nucleotides: TGTGCCAGCTCACCCGGGACAGGTTATGGCTACACCTTC.

The sample holds a few counts of this clone. The rearrangement links TRBV5-1 to TRBJ1-2, with 10 positions matching TRBD1. Germline assignment: CDR1 SGHRS and CDR2 YFSETQ. The CDR3 sequence is 14 residues long. The V gene end was trimmed by 4 bases and the J gene end by 9 bases; junction bases not matched to a gene: 9. The chain's CDR3 is CASSPTGTGVRYTF. CDR3 bases: TGCGCCAGCAGCCCCACCGGGACAGGGGTGCGCTACACCTTC.

This clone was observed many times. The chain carries TRBV7-9 and TRBJ1-6; 11 bases are a match to TRBD1. Germline V gives CDR1 SEHNR, CDR2 FQNEAQ (reference sequence). J gave up 9 bases and V 5 bases, and 6 bases lay outside the gene matches. The CDR3 loop spans 15 amino acids. The CDR3 is CASSPPGQGVSPLHF. CDR3 nucleotides: TGTGCCAGCAGCCCGCCGGGACAGGGGGTTTCACCCCTCCACTTT.

V gene TRBV5-1 combines with J gene TRBJ2-3; 11 positions match TRBD2. V was pared by 6 bases and J by 2 bases, with 11 bases of the junction left unmatched. In germline, CDR1 is SGHRS, CDR2 YFSETQ. CDR3 length: 17 residues. The CDR3 sequence is CASNSRTSGPPTDTQYF. The CDR3 coding sequence is TGCGCCAGCAACTCTAGGACTAGCGGGCCCCCCACAGATACGCAGTATTTT.

The rearrangement uses TRBV19 and TRBJ1-2; 7 nucleotides line up with TRBD1. The ends lost 11 bases at V and 3 bases at J; junction bases unmatched: 9. CDR1 and CDR2 from the germline V gene are LNHDA and SQIVND (reference sequence). The CDR3 is made up of 13 amino acids. The CDR3 region has the DNA TGTGCCGGACGTTACAGGGGCGACTATGGCTACACCTTC. Amino acid sequence: CAGRYRGDYGYTF.

The chain recombines TRBV3-1 (or the pseudogene TRBV3-2) with TRBJ1-2; 8 bases map to TRBD1. After removal of 0 bases from V and 4 bases from J, the junction contained 4 bases not matched to a gene. The germline CDR1 and CDR2 sequences are LGHDT and YNNKEL (reference sequence). CDR3 size: 15 residues. This CDR3 reads CASSQDSGGAYGYTF. The CDR3 coding sequence is TGTGCCAGCAGCCAAGACTCAGGGGGCGCCTATGGCTACACCTTC.

This sequence joins TRBV2 and TRBJ1-3; tentative D call: TRBD1 (6 bases). Germline-derived CDR1 and CDR2 are SNHLY and FYNNEI. This CDR3 comprises 14 residues. V lost 3 bases and J lost 2, with 8 bases in between. CDR3 sequence reads: CASSESGAGNTIYF. In DNA, the CDR3 is TGTGCCAGCAGTGAGTCAGGGGCTGGAAACACCATATATTTT.

The CDR3 nucleotides read TGTGCCAGCAGCGAGATAACCTTGGGAGGGAATTCACCCCTCCACTTT. Protein: CASSEITLGGNSPLHF. The chain joins TRBV7-9 to TRBJ1-6; D not resolved. There are 16 residues in the CDR3. Germline loops: CDR1 SEHNR, CDR2 FQNEAQ (reference sequence). Trimming took 5 bases from V and 7 from J, leaving 18 bases between them.

For this clone: Sequence at one end of the junction differs from germline and may be a read error. The CDR3 region has the DNA TGTGCCAGCAGCTTACTGGCAGGGAACGGGTTC. Residues: CASSLLAGNGF. The gene calls are TRBV7-9 and TRBJ1-2; TRBD1 is a possible D gene (5 bases). The CDR3 consists of 11 residues. Germline CDR1 reads SEHNR; CDR2 reads FQNEAQ (reference sequence). The whole variable domain, filled in from reference TRBV7-9 and TRBJ1-2, reads DTGVSQNPRHKITKRGQNVTFRCDPISEHNRLYWYRQTLGQGPEFLTYFQNEAQLEKSRLLSDRFSAERPKGSFSTLEIQRTEQGDSAMYLCASSLLAGNGFGSGTRLTVV.

Written as DNA, the CDR3 is TGCGCCAGCAGCGGACAGGGGACCTACGAGCAGTACTTC. Protein product: CASSGQGTYEQYF. This chain links TRBV5-1 with TRBJ2-7; 9 bases map to TRBD1. The CDR3 length is 13 residues. J gave up 2 bases and V 4 bases, and 1 base lay outside the gene matches. Germline CDR1 is SGHRS and CDR2 is YFSETQ.

The chain is built from TRBV15 and TRBJ2-7; tentative D call: TRBD2 (6 bases). The CDR3 sequence is 14 residues long. V was shortened by 3 bases and J by 6 bases, with 15 bases between the two germline ends. Germline CDR1 is LNHNV and CDR2 is YYDKDF (reference sequence). The CDR3 DNA reads TGTGCCACCAGCAGTGGAGGGCCCTCGGTCGAGCAGTACTTC. Protein product: CATSSGGPSVEQYF.

This clone appeared a single time. This chain links TRBV27 with TRBJ1-2, with 7 bases that match TRBD1. The trim removed 4 bases at V and 4 bases at J, leaving 9 bases unmatched. Per germline, CDR1 MNHEY and CDR2 SMNVEV (reference sequence). The CDR3 runs to 15 residues. The CDR3 DNA is TGTGCCAGCAGTTGGACAGGAAAGTGGAGCTATGGCTACACCTTC. Translation: CASSWTGKWSYGYTF.

The chain recombines TRBV29-1 with TRBJ2-7; TRBD2 is a possible D gene (5 bases). The CDR3 covers 10 residues. CDR1 is SQVTM, CDR2 ANQGSEA, per germline. As DNA, the CDR3 is TGCTCCGTCGGGGACTACGAGCAGTACTTC. Amino acids: CSVGDYEQYF.

V and J are TRBV19 and TRBJ1-6; 7 positions match TRBD1. V trimming: 4 bases; J trimming: 7 bases; junction bases outside the gene matches: 13. The CDR3 totals 17 residues. Germline V gene sequence: CDR1 LNHDA, CDR2 SQIVND (reference sequence). This CDR3 reads CASSTRASTGINSPLHF. CDR3 in DNA: TGTGCCAGTAGTACTCGAGCCTCGACAGGGATAAATTCACCCCTCCACTTT.

V usage is TRBV7-2 and J usage is TRBJ2-5; D is possibly TRBD2 (5 bases). Trimming took off 5 bases at V and 1 base at J, with 8 bases between the two ends. The germline V gene encodes CDR1 SGHTA and CDR2 FQGNSA. This CDR3 region has 13 residues. Here the CDR3 DNA reads TGTGCCAGCAGCCGTAGCGTCCAAGAGACCCAGTACTTC. Translating gives CASSRSVQETQYF.

The rearrangement uses TRBV19 and TRBJ2-7, with 9 positions matching TRBD2. The V segment lost 3 bases and the J segment 4 bases; nucleotides outside the gene matches: 10. Germline CDR1 is LNHDA and CDR2 is SQIVND (reference sequence). This CDR3 is 16 amino acids long. The CDR3 loop is CASSMWASGNEYEQYF. The CDR3 region has the DNA TGTGCCAGTAGTATGTGGGCTAGCGGGAATGAGTACGAGCAGTACTTC.

The chain's CDR3 is CASSHQGGTEAFF. The CDR3, as DNA: TGTGCCAGCAGCCACCAGGGGGGTACTGAAGCTTTCTTT. V gene TRBV6-5 combines with J gene TRBJ1-1; 7 positions match TRBD1. V was clipped by 6 bases and J by 5 bases; unmatched bases: 6. Per the germline V gene, CDR1 is MNHEY and CDR2 is SVGAGI. This CDR3 is built from 13 residues.

This chain uses TRBV28 with TRBJ1-6; a possible D gene is TRBD1 (6 bases). Germline V gene sequence: CDR1 MDHEN, CDR2 SYDVKM. V was trimmed by 8 bases and J by 5 bases, leaving 13 bases between them. This CDR3 is built from 14 residues. CDR3 loop: CASLGDTDNSPLHF. CDR3 in DNA: TGTGCCAGCCTAGGGGACACTGATAATTCACCCCTCCACTTT.

V and J are TRBV6-1 and TRBJ1-5, with D unclear. The V end lost 3 bases, the J end lost 4 bases, and 16 bases lay between the germline ends. Germline V gene lookup returns CDR1 MNHNS and CDR2 SASEGT. This CDR3 is built from 16 residues. The DNA of the CDR3 is TGTGCCAGCAGTGACCCCCGACTCGGAGCGAATCAGCCCCAGCATTTT. It encodes CASSDPRLGANQPQHF.

The rearrangement links TRBV15 to TRBJ1-1, with D unclear. V was pared by 6 bases and J by 3 bases, with 14 bases between. CDR3 size: 14 residues. Germline values: CDR1 LNHNV, CDR2 YYDKDF (reference sequence). The CDR3, as DNA: TGTGCCACCAGGGCTATGGAGGGATACACTGAAGCTTTCTTT. Its translation: CATRAMEGYTEAFF.

This clone was detected once. The chain links TRBV10-2 to TRBJ1-2; tentative D call: TRBD1 (5 bases). Germline-derived CDR1 and CDR2 are WSHSY and SAAADI. This CDR3 is 14 amino acids long. The germline V and J ends were trimmed by 4 bases and 4 bases, with 13 bases remaining between them. The DNA for the CDR3 is TGCGCCAGCAGTGGAGGCAGGGAAGGCTATGGCTACACCTTC. Protein product: CASSGGREGYGYTF.

V is TRBV29-1 and J is TRBJ1-1; no clear D. CDR1 and CDR2 (germline): SQVTM, ANQGSEA. The CDR3 runs 11 residues. V dropped 7 bases and J dropped 1 base, with 7 bases sitting between them. CDR3 nucleotides: TGCAGCGGTAGAGCGAACACTGAAGCTTTCTTT. Residues: CSGRANTEAFF.

J is TRBJ1-5 and V is TRBV4-1; D is perhaps TRBD1 (5 bases). V lost 4 bases, J lost 3 bases, and 10 bases lay in between. The CDR3 loop spans 14 amino acids. Germline CDR1 reads MGHRA; CDR2 reads YSYEKL. Here the CDR3 DNA reads TGCGCCAGCAGCCCCGACAGCTTCAATCAGCCCCAGCATTTT. It encodes CASSPDSFNQPQHF.

J is TRBJ2-7 and V is TRBV7-9, with D tentatively TRBD2 (6 bases). Germline V gene data show CDR1 as SEHNR and CDR2 as FQNEAQ (reference sequence). V lost 8 bases and J lost 7, with 15 bases in between. There are 12 residues in the CDR3. Here the CDR3 reads CASGFSAGEQYF. The DNA for the CDR3 is TGTGCCAGCGGTTTTAGCGCGGGGGAGCAGTACTTC.

This chain joins TRBV6-5 and TRBJ2-7; D possibly corresponds to TRBD1 (5 bases). Germline-derived CDR1 and CDR2 are MNHEY and SVGAGI. V lost 5 bases and J 10 bases, leaving 15 bases between the germline ends. The CDR3 is 12 residues long. CDR3 DNA: TGTGCCAGCAGTCTCCTACAGGCGAGCCAGTACTTC. Protein: CASSLLQASQYF.

The chain has TRBV4-2 and TRBJ2-1, with 7 positions matching TRBD2. CDR1 is LGHNA and CDR2 is YNFKEQ in the germline V gene. V trimming: 0 bases; J trimming: 9 bases; junction bases outside the gene matches: 14. This CDR3 region has 17 residues. In nucleotides, the CDR3 is TGTGCCAGCAGCCAAGATTTTGGAGCGGGGACTGGGGGTGAGCAGTTCTTC. Its protein is CASSQDFGAGTGGEQFF.

This chain connects TRBV7-2 to TRBJ2-1; D is perhaps TRBD1 (5 bases). Trimming shortened V by 5 bases and J by 8 bases, and 13 bases separated the two germline ends. This CDR3 has 13 amino acids. From germline, CDR1 is SGHTA and CDR2 FQGNSA. DNA for the CDR3: TGTGCCAGCAGCCCGGGCCAGACAGATGAGCAGTTCTTC. Protein product: CASSPGQTDEQFF.